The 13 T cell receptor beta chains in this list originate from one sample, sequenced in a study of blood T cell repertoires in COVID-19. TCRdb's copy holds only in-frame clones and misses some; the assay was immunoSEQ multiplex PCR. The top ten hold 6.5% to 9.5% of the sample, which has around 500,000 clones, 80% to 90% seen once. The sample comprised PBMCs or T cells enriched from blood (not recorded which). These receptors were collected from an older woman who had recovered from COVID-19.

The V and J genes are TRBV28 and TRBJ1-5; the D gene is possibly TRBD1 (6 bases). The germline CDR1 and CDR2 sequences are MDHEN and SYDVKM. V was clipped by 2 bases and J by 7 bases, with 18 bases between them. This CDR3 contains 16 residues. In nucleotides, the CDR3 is TGTGCCAGCAGTTTAAGTGGGGCCTCGGGGGGCCAGCCCCAGCATTTT. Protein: CASSLSGASGGQPQHF. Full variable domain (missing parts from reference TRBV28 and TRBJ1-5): DVKVTQSSRYLVKRTGEKVFLECVQDMDHENMFWYRQDPGLGLRLIYFSYDVKMKEKGDIPEGYSVSREKKERFSLILESASTNQTSMYLCASSLSGASGGQPQHFGDGTRLSIL.

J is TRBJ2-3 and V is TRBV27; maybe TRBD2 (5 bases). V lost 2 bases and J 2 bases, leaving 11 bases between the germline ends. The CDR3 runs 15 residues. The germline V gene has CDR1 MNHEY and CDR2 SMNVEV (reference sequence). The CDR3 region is CASSLLMGDTDTQYF. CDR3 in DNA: TGTGCCAGCAGTTTACTGATGGGAGACACAGATACGCAGTATTTT.

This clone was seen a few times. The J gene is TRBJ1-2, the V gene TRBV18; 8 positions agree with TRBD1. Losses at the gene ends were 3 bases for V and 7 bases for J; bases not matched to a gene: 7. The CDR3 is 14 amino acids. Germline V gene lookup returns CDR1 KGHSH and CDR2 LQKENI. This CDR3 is CASSPPGQDTGYTF. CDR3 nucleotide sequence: TGTGCCAGCTCACCGCCGGGACAGGATACTGGCTACACCTTC.

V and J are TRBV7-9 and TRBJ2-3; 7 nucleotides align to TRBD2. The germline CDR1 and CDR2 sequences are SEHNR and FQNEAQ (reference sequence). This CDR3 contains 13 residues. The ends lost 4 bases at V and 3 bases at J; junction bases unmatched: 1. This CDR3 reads CASSWGGTDTQYF. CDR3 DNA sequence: TGTGCCAGCAGCTGGGGGGGGACAGATACGCAGTATTTT.

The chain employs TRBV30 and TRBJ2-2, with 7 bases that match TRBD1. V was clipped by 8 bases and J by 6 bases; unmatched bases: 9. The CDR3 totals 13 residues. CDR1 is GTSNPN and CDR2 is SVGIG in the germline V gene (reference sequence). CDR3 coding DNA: TGTGCCAGCACACGACAGGGCCCCGGGGAGCTGTTTTTT. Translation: CASTRQGPGELFF. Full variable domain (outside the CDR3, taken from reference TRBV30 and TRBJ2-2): SQTIHQWPATLVQPVGSPLSLECTVEGTSNPNLYWYRQAAGRGLQLLFYSVGIGQISSEVPQNLSASRPQDRQFILSSKKLLLSDSGFYLCASTRQGPGELFFGEGSRLTVL.

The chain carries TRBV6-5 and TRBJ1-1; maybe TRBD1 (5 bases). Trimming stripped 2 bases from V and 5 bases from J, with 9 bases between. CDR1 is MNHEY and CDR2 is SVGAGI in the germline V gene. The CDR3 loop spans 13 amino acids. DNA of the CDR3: TGTGCCAGCAGTTACAGGGGTGAGACTGAAGCTTTCTTT. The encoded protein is CASSYRGETEAFF.

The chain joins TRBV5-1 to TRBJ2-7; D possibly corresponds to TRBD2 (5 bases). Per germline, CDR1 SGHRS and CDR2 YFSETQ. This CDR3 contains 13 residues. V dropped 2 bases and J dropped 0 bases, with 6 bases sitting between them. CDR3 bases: TGCGCCAGCAGCTTCGGGAACTCCTACGAGCAGTACTTC. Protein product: CASSFGNSYEQYF. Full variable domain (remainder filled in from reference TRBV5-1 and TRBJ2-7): KAGVTQTPRYLIKTRGQQVTLSCSPISGHRSVSWYQQTPGQGLQFLFEYFSETQRNKGNFPGRFSGRQFSNSRSEMNVSTLELGDSALYLCASSFGNSYEQYFGPGTRLTVT.

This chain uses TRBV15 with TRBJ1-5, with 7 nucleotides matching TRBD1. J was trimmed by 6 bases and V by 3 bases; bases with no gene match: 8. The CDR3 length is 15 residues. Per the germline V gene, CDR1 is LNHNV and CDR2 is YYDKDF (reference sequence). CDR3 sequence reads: CATSSGQGGLQPQHF. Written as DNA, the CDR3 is TGTGCCACCAGCAGCGGCCAGGGGGGTCTTCAGCCCCAGCATTTT.

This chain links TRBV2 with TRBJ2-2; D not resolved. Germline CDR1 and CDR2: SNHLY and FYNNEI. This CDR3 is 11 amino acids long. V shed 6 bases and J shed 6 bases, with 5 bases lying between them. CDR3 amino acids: CASRLAGELFF. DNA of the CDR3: TGTGCCAGCAGACTCGCCGGGGAGCTGTTTTTT.

The CDR3 loop reads CASTKTGANVLTF. CDR3 nucleotide sequence: TGTGCCAGCACCAAAACTGGGGCCAACGTCCTGACTTTC. The chain carries TRBV12-3 or TRBV12-4 and TRBJ2-6; no reliable D call. There are 13 residues in the CDR3. Trimming pared 7 bases from V and 2 bases from J, leaving 6 bases between.

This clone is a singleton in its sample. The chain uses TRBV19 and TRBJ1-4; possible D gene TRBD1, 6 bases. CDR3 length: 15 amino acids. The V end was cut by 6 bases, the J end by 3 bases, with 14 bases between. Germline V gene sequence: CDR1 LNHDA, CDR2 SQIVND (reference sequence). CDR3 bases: TGTGCCAGTAGGGTAAACAGGGTCTCTAATGAAAAACTGTTTTTT. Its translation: CASRVNRVSNEKLFF.

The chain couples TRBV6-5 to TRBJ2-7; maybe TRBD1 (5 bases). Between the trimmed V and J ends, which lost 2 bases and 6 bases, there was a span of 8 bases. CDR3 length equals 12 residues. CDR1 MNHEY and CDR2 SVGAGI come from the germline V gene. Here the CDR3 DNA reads TGTGCCAGCAGTTACGGACACCTCGAGCAGTACTTC. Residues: CASSYGHLEQYF.

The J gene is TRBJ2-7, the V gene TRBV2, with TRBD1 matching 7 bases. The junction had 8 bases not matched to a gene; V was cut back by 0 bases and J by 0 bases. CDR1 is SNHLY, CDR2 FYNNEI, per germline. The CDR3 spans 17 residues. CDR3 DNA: TGTGCCAGCAGTGAAGCGCTCGGGACAGTCCTCTCCTACGAGCAGTACTTC. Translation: CASSEALGTVLSYEQYF.